Listed below are T cell receptor beta chains from one sample, sequenced in a study of cytomegalovirus exposure and HLA in healthy donors. TCRdb keeps only in-frame clones here, not all; method: immunoSEQ multiplex PCR. The sample shows more than 60,000 clones, around 73% of them seen only once. Material: PBMCs. The receptor set was obtained from a woman aged 40 to 50 in good health and CMV-seropositive. Each CDR3 is given with its conserved first and last residue. A D gene is named only where the DNA matches it firmly. Clone size is stated in some rows and not others, as once, few, many or a class when expanded.

>TRBJ1-1|NA|TRBD1|TRBV5-6
CASSFVGGDTEAFF
TGTGCCAGCAGCTTCGTAGGGGGCGACACTGAAGCTTTCTTT
>TRBJ2-3|NA|NA|TRBV11-1
CASSFSGDTQYF
TGTGCCAGCAGCTTTTCCGGGGATACGCAGTATTTT
>TRBJ2-5|NA|NA|TRBV7-3
CASSLAPGVQETQYF
TGTGCCAGCAGCTTAGCCCCGGGGGTTCAAGAGACCCAGTACTTC
>TRBJ2-7|NA|TRBD2|TRBV5-4
CASSLELAVYEQYF
TGTGCCAGCAGCTTGGAACTAGCGGTCTACGAGCAGTACTTC
>TRBJ1-2|once|TRBD1|TRBV7-2
CASSQRRTGGGGYTF
TGTGCCAGCAGCCAACGTCGGACAGGGGGCGGTGGCTACACCTTC
>TRBJ2-1|NA|TRBD2|TRBV4-1
CASSPPGGAYEQFF
TGCGCCAGCAGCCCGCCCGGGGGGGCATATGAGCAGTTCTTC
>TRBJ2-1|NA|TRBD1|TRBV5-6
CASSFRDSLEQFF
TGTGCCAGCAGCTTCCGGGACAGCCTTGAGCAGTTCTTC
>TRBJ2-4|NA|TRBD2|TRBV6-1
CASERGIGKNIQYF
TGTGCCAGCGAGCGGGGGATTGGCAAAAACATTCAGTACTTC
>TRBJ2-3|NA|TRBD2|TRBV7-6
CASSPTSGLTDTQYF
TGTGCCAGCAGCCCGACTAGCGGATTAACAGATACGCAGTATTTT
>TRBJ2-7|NA|NA|TRBV19
CASSDRPGLDEQYF
TGTGCCAGTAGCGACCGCCCAGGGCTGGACGAGCAGTACTTC
>TRBJ2-7|NA|TRBD1|TRBV5-8
CASSLGQGMFFGEQYF
TGTGCCAGCAGCTTGGGACAGGGTATGTTTTTCGGCGAGCAGTACTTC
>TRBJ1-1|once|TRBD1|TRBV29-1
CSVESGGTEAFF
TGCAGCGTTGAATCAGGGGGGACTGAAGCTTTCTTT
>TRBJ1-4|once|TRBD1|TRBV7-9
CSSSFQTGGGDEKLFF
TGTTCCAGCAGCTTCCAGACAGGGGGGGGAGATGAAAAACTGTTTTTT
>TRBJ2-1|few|NA|TRBV6-6
CASSPGGVYNEQFF
TGTGCCAGCAGCCCGGGCGGGGTTTACAATGAGCAGTTCTTC
>TRBJ2-1|NA|TRBD1|TRBV4-1
CASSQPGQGSSEQFF
TGCGCCAGCAGCCAGCCGGGACAGGGATCTAGTGAGCAGTTCTTC
>TRBJ1-5|NA|TRBD1|TRBV2
CASSEERGQSQPQHF
TGTGCCAGCAGTGAAGAGAGGGGGCAGAGTCAGCCCCAGCATTTT